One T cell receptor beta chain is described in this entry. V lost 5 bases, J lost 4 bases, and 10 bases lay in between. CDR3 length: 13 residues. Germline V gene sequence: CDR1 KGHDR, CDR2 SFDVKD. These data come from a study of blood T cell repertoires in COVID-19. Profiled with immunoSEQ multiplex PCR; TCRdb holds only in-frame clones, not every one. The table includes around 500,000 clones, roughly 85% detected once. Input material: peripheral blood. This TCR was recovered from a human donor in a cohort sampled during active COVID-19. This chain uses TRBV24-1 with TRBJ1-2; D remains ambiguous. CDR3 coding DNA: TGTGCCACCAGTGCGGGTGACGGCTATGGCTACACCTTC. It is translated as CATSAGDGYGYTF.